The 17 T cell receptor beta chains given below trace back to one sample, sequenced in a study of T cell responses to AZD1222 COVID-19 vaccine. Profiling relied on immunoSEQ multiplex PCR, and the TCRdb table lists in-frame clones only, not all of them. Here the sample spans more than 65,000 clones, around 78% being singletons. The source material was peripheral blood, sampled 28 days after the second AZD1222 dose. Receptors were obtained from an adult who received the AZD1222 COVID-19 vaccine.

The chain combines TRBV7-9 with TRBJ1-5; 9 bases map to TRBD1. V shed 1 base, J shed 7 bases, and the junction held 5 bases outside the gene matches. The germline V gene has CDR1 SEHNR and CDR2 FQNEAQ (reference sequence). The CDR3 is made up of 15 amino acids. The CDR3 sequence is CASSLGTGGIQPQHF. The DNA of the CDR3 is TGTGCCAGCAGCTTAGGTACAGGGGGCATACAGCCCCAGCATTTT. Using reference TRBV7-9 and TRBJ1-5 for the parts outside the CDR3, the full variable domain is DTGVSQNPRHKITKRGQNVTFRCDPISEHNRLYWYRQTLGQGPEFLTYFQNEAQLEKSRLLSDRFSAERPKGSFSTLEIQRTEQGDSAMYLCASSLGTGGIQPQHFGDGTRLSIL.

The chain carries TRBV19 and TRBJ2-2; either TRBD1 or TRBD2 may fit D (5 bases each). Looked up from germline, CDR1 is LNHDA and CDR2 is SQIVND (reference sequence). Trimming stripped 8 bases from V and 0 bases from J, with 13 bases between. This CDR3 is built from 15 residues. This CDR3 reads CASRGHSANTGELFF. The DNA for the CDR3 is TGTGCCAGTCGCGGACATAGCGCGAACACCGGGGAGCTGTTTTTT.

The V call is TRBV7-2, the J call TRBJ2-1, with 9 bases aligning to TRBD2. Germline CDR1 reads SGHTA; CDR2 reads FQGNSA. The J segment lost 7 bases and the V segment lost 5 bases, leaving 12 bases of the junction unmatched. CDR3 length: 16 amino acids. CDR3 residues: CASSKTSGRAVNEQFF. In nucleotides, the CDR3 is TGTGCCAGCAGCAAGACTAGCGGCAGAGCGGTAAATGAGCAGTTCTTC.

The V call is TRBV5-1, the J call TRBJ2-3; a weak D match, TRBD1 (5 bases). V shed 1 base and J shed 6 bases, with 12 bases lying between them. This CDR3 has 14 residues. Germline assignment: CDR1 SGHRS and CDR2 YFSETQ. CDR3 DNA sequence: TGCGCCAGCAGCTTGATAGGGGCCGCGGATACGCAGTATTTT. It specifies CASSLIGAADTQYF.

CDR3 protein: CASSLGVTEAFF. The DNA of the CDR3 is TGTGCCAGCAGCCTAGGGGTCACTGAAGCTTTCTTT. The chain joins TRBV3-1 (or the pseudogene TRBV3-2) to TRBJ1-1, with D possibly matching TRBD1 (5 bases). Trimming took off 4 bases at V and 4 bases at J, with 7 bases between the two ends. This CDR3 is 12 amino acids long. In germline, CDR1 is LGHDT, CDR2 YNNKEL (reference sequence).

The sample holds one count of this clone. The gene calls are TRBV11-2 and TRBJ1-6; maybe TRBD1 (5 bases). The CDR3 runs to 13 residues. Germline V gives CDR1 SGHAT, CDR2 FQNNGV. The germline V and J ends were trimmed by 4 bases and 10 bases, with 11 bases remaining between them. The CDR3: CASSSRVRSPLHF. CDR3 bases: TGTGCCAGCAGCTCCAGGGTTCGGTCACCCCTCCACTTT.

V gene TRBV14 combines with J gene TRBJ2-2; TRBD2 matches at 13 bases. Trimming at V came to 3 bases and at J to 6 bases, leaving 4 bases not matched to a gene. CDR1 SGHDN and CDR2 FVKESK come from the germline V gene. The CDR3 has 16 amino acids. CDR3 protein: CASSHRLAGGSGELFF. CDR3 DNA sequence: TGTGCCAGCAGCCACAGACTAGCGGGGGGCTCCGGGGAGCTGTTTTTT. The full variable domain, completed using reference TRBV14 and TRBJ2-2, is EAGVTQFPSHSVIEKGQTVTLRCDPISGHDNLYWYRRVMGKEIKFLLHFVKESKQDESGMPNNRFLAERTGGTYSTLKVQPAELEDSGVYFCASSHRLAGGSGELFFGEGSRLTVL.

This chain uses TRBV9 with TRBJ2-7, with 9 bases aligning to TRBD1. Germline V gives CDR1 SGDLS, CDR2 YYNGEE. The CDR3 length is 15 residues. The ends lost 0 bases at V and 5 bases at J; junction bases unmatched: 6. CDR3 nucleotide sequence: TGTGCCAGCAGCGTAGGAACAGGGGGCTGGAACGAGCAGTACTTC. Protein sequence: CASSVGTGGWNEQYF.

The chain is built from TRBV6-1 and TRBJ2-7; the D is unclear. V gave up 2 bases and J gave up 0 bases, with 8 bases separating them. This CDR3 is built from 14 residues. CDR1 and CDR2 (germline): MNHNS, SASEGT. Here the CDR3 reads CASSEMASSYEQYF. CDR3 bases: TGTGCCAGCAGTGAAATGGCAAGCTCCTACGAGCAGTACTTC.

DNA for the CDR3: TGTGCCAGCAGTGAGGGGTGGACCGCTAACTATGGCTACACCTTC. The encoded protein is CASSEGWTANYGYTF. This chain uses TRBV2 with TRBJ1-2; D gene uncertain. The CDR3 is made up of 15 amino acids. CDR1 and CDR2 (germline): SNHLY, FYNNEI. Trimming left V 3 bases short and J 0 bases short, with 11 bases between.

This chain uses TRBV2 with TRBJ1-1, with D perhaps matching TRBD1 (5 bases). This CDR3 has 13 residues. Between the trimmed V and J ends, which lost 5 bases and 1 base, there was a span of 8 bases. The germline CDR1 and CDR2 sequences are SNHLY and FYNNEI. The CDR3 loop reads CASSQDTNTEAFF. The CDR3 DNA sequence: TGTGCCAGCAGTCAGGACACGAACACTGAAGCTTTCTTT.

The V gene is TRBV6-5, the J gene TRBJ2-7; tentative D call: TRBD1 (6 bases). V was shortened by 6 bases and J by 3 bases, with 12 bases between the two germline ends. The CDR3 covers 13 residues. Germline CDR1 reads MNHEY; CDR2 reads SVGAGI. CDR3 loop: CASSPGQYYEQYF. Here the CDR3 DNA reads TGTGCCAGCAGCCCCGGACAGTACTACGAGCAGTACTTC.

The V call is TRBV7-9, the J call TRBJ2-3; 9 nucleotides match TRBD2. Trimming at V came to 6 bases and at J to 5 bases, leaving 9 bases not matched to a gene. This CDR3 region has 15 residues. The germline CDR1 and CDR2 sequences are SEHNR and FQNEAQ (reference sequence). CDR3 loop: CASRPTSGWRDTQYF. DNA for the CDR3: TGTGCCAGCAGACCGACTAGCGGATGGAGAGATACGCAGTATTTT.

V gene TRBV6-5 combines with J gene TRBJ1-2; unclear D gene. V gave up 4 bases and J gave up 3 bases, with 12 bases separating them. Germline V lookup: CDR1 MNHEY, CDR2 SVGAGI. This CDR3 is built from 14 residues. In DNA form, the CDR3 reads TGTGCCAGCAGTTCTAAAGGCGGCTACTATGGCTACACCTTC. Its translation: CASSSKGGYYGYTF.

The chain employs TRBV6-5 and TRBJ2-7; D might be TRBD2 (6 bases). Trimming removed 7 bases from V and 0 bases from J, with 13 bases in between. CDR3 length equals 14 residues. Germline V gene lookup returns CDR1 MNHEY and CDR2 SVGAGI. CDR3 amino acids: CASIGRDFSYEQYF. In nucleotides, the CDR3 is TGTGCCAGCATTGGCCGGGACTTCTCCTACGAGCAGTACTTC.

The genes are TRBV7-9 and TRBJ1-4; a weak D match, TRBD1 (5 bases). This CDR3 region has 18 residues. V was cut by 5 bases and J by 1 base, with 20 bases left in between. From germline, CDR1 is SEHNR and CDR2 FQNEAQ (reference sequence). CDR3 residues: CASSETGTGRVTNEKLFF. In DNA form, the CDR3 reads TGTGCCAGCAGCGAAACCGGGACTGGGAGGGTAACTAATGAAAAACTGTTTTTT.

This clone has ten or more counts. The rearrangement uses TRBV7-8 and TRBJ1-5; 7 nucleotides agree with TRBD1. Germline trimming cut 5 bases from V and 6 bases from J; bases unmatched to any gene: 10. The CDR3 covers 15 residues. CDR1 and CDR2 from the germline V gene are SGHVS and FQNEAQ. The CDR3: CASSLRQGPSQPQHF. The DNA of the CDR3 is TGTGCCAGCAGCCTCCGACAGGGCCCCTCTCAGCCCCAGCATTTT.